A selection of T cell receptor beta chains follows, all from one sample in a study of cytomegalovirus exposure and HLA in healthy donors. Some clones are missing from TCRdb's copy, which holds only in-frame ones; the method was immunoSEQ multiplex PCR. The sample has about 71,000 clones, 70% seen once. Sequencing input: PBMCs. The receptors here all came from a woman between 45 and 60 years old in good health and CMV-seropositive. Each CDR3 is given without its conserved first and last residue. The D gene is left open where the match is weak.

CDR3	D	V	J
SVRTGEDEQY	TRBD1	TRBV29-1	TRBJ2-7
ASSLDRGREKLF	TRBD1	TRBV5-1	TRBJ1-4
ASSSDSTNEKLF	-	TRBV5-1	TRBJ1-4
ASSYGQGTSEQY	-	TRBV6-5	TRBJ2-7
ASSLAGGLDTGELF	-	TRBV7-9	TRBJ2-2
ASSPGQYANEKLF	-	TRBV5-1	TRBJ1-4
ASSTDRHLT	TRBD1	TRBV19	TRBJ1-2
ASRREREGPEGEQF	TRBD2	TRBV10-1	TRBJ2-1
SVVDRVVGTEAF	TRBD1	TRBV29-1	TRBJ1-1
ASSDREGSDYGYT	-	TRBV2	TRBJ1-2
ASTGPGAEETQY	-	TRBV5-4	TRBJ2-5
ASSSSSGSIHEQY	TRBD2	TRBV7-3	TRBJ2-7
ASSLLAGGADTQY	TRBD2	TRBV28	TRBJ2-3
ASSDFGTEAF	-	TRBV9	TRBJ1-1
ASSLYNEQF	-	TRBV27	TRBJ2-1
ASRQGVEETQY	TRBD1	TRBV6-5	TRBJ2-5
ASSPNRNEQF	-	TRBV11-3	TRBJ2-1
AWSVRARGIQETQY	-	TRBV30	TRBJ2-5
ASSLVGLGGAGTEAF	TRBD1	TRBV18	TRBJ1-1
ASSVAPRNTEAF	-	TRBV9	TRBJ1-1
ASSIIEGVSNQPQH	-	TRBV19	TRBJ1-5
ASSLEGGGAYNEQF	-	TRBV5-4	TRBJ2-1
ASSPPGQNYGYT	TRBD1	TRBV27	TRBJ1-2
ASRQGAGANVLT	-	TRBV6-1	TRBJ2-6
ASSPPSQRTEAF	-	TRBV18	TRBJ1-1
ASSIDWSTGQVLGYT	TRBD1	TRBV5-1	TRBJ1-2
ASSPTLAGLYEQY	TRBD2	TRBV18	TRBJ2-7
ASSRGQANYGYT	TRBD1	TRBV2	TRBJ1-2
ASSIGEEQPQH	-	TRBV19	TRBJ1-5
ASAGEGRETQY	TRBD2	TRBV5-1	TRBJ2-5
ASSLRRGDGYT	-	TRBV7-2	TRBJ1-2
SAITGYEQF	-	TRBV20-1	TRBJ2-1
ASSTPGKAQY	-	TRBV11-3	TRBJ2-3
ASSFDPDRFNSPLH	TRBD1	TRBV11-2	TRBJ1-6
SVARPSGTHEQY	TRBD2	TRBV29-1	TRBJ2-7
ASSFGLRPYEQY	-	TRBV5-4	TRBJ2-7
ASAGEYTEAF	-	TRBV2	TRBJ1-1
ASSLSLGDTDTQY	-	TRBV4-1	TRBJ2-3
ASSVVGVPYNEQF	-	TRBV9	TRBJ2-1
ASSVALQGATQETQY	TRBD1	TRBV9	TRBJ2-5
SVEPTTGLAEQSTDTQY	TRBD2	TRBV29-1	TRBJ2-3
ASSPGHMNTEAF	-	TRBV7-9	TRBJ1-1
ASSSDSIYNYGYT	-	TRBV6-5	TRBJ1-2
ASSLASSSNTGELF	-	TRBV7-2	TRBJ2-2
ASSLDGGANTGELF	-	TRBV7-8	TRBJ2-2
ASSTATGVANEQF	TRBD1	TRBV9	TRBJ2-1